This is a list of T cell receptor beta chains from one sample in a study of shared clonotypes between healthy human individuals. Produced via immunoSEQ multiplex PCR; TCRdb's table is partial and in-frame only. The repertoire consists of 400,000 to 600,000 clones, with nearly 80% occurring once and the leading ten covering roughly an eighth. The sample comprised PBMCs. These receptors originate from a woman aged 35 to 49 in good health. Some clones in this sample may be carry-over from other donors' samples. CDR3s include the opening cysteine and the closing phenylalanine or tryptophan. A D gene is named only where the DNA matches it firmly.

V gene: TRBV28
D gene: .
J gene: TRBJ1-4
CDR3 protein: CASSSPGYGNEKLFF
CDR3 DNA: TGTGCCAGCAGTTCCCCGGGGTACGGAAATGAAAAACTGTTTTTT

V gene: TRBV15
D gene: .
J gene: TRBJ2-5
CDR3 protein: CATSPVRAETQYF
CDR3 DNA: TGTGCCACCAGTCCCGTGAGGGCAGAGACCCAGTACTTC

V gene: TRBV19
D gene: TRBD1
J gene: TRBJ1-5
CDR3 protein: CASVGQVDNQPQHF
CDR3 DNA: TGTGCCAGTGTGGGACAGGTCGACAATCAGCCCCAGCATTTT

V gene: TRBV29-1
D gene: TRBD2
J gene: TRBJ2-7
CDR3 protein: CRPPWESGRAGPRYF
CDR3 DNA: TGCAGGCCCCCTTGGGAGAGCGGGAGGGCCGGGCCTCGGTACTTC

V gene: TRBV7-6
D gene: .
J gene: TRBJ1-3
CDR3 protein: CASSLAPGPSSGNTIYF
CDR3 DNA: TGTGCCAGCAGCTTAGCCCCGGGGCCAAGCTCTGGAAACACCATATATTTT

V gene: TRBV6-1
D gene: TRBD2
J gene: TRBJ2-4
CDR3 protein: CASSEGLAGDIQYF
CDR3 DNA: TGTGCCAGCAGTGAAGGACTAGCGGGCGACATTCAGTACTTC

V gene: TRBV5-1
D gene: .
J gene: TRBJ2-1
CDR3 protein: CASSAYSRDEQFF
CDR3 DNA: TGCGCCAGCAGCGCCTACTCTAGGGATGAGCAGTTCTTC

V gene: TRBV4-2
D gene: .
J gene: TRBJ2-5
CDR3 protein: CASSQETGTPTQYF
CDR3 DNA: TGTGCCAGCAGCCAAGAGACGGGGACCCCGACCCAGTACTTC

V gene: TRBV29-1
D gene: .
J gene: TRBJ2-3
CDR3 protein: CSARGYTDTQYF
CDR3 DNA: TGCAGCGCCCGGGGATACACAGATACGCAGTATTTT

V gene: TRBV28
D gene: .
J gene: TRBJ1-2
CDR3 protein: CATLLGNYGYTF
CDR3 DNA: TGTGCCACCCTCCTCGGTAACTATGGCTACACCTTC

V gene: TRBV4-3
D gene: TRBD1
J gene: TRBJ1-2
CDR3 protein: CASSQGTGTNYGYTF
CDR3 DNA: TGCGCCAGCAGCCAAGGGACAGGGACTAACTATGGCTACACCTTC